This T cell receptor beta chain was observed in a study of human thymus T cells. Findings of the study overall: Unrelated people showed highly overlapping thymic repertoires, related research reported.

Trimming took 0 bases from V and 5 from J, leaving 16 bases between them. Germline assignment: CDR1 MNHEY and CDR2 SMNVEV (reference sequence). This CDR3 has 17 amino acids. On this clone itself: The antigen remains undetermined.

Thymus specimens were resections from corrective heart surgery. Only in-frame clones appear in the TCRdb table, and some are missing; sequencing was by immunoSEQ multiplex PCR. The profile shows approximately 71,000 clones, roughly 96% of them singletons. This TCR came from a girl under three years old with a congenital heart defect but otherwise immunologically healthy. Sequences were obtained from thymus tissue. This chain connects TRBV27 to TRBJ1-4, with D possibly TRBD1 on 6 matching bases. Written as DNA, the CDR3 is TGTGCCAGCAGTTTATCCCCACTTCGGCAGGGGAATGAAAAACTGTTTTTT. Residues: CASSLSPLRQGNEKLFF.